This T cell receptor (beta chain) was retrieved from a study of T-cell memory formation after mild COVID-19. Whole-study findings and limits: Confirmation of SARS-CoV-2 specificity was lacking for second-wave clones peaking day 37.

Trimming cost V 5 bases and J 4 bases, with 17 bases left between them. The germline CDR1 and CDR2 sequences are SGHTA and FQGNSA. The CDR3 loop spans 16 amino acids. TCRdb redid the calling of the 5' RACE reads with MiXCR, one entry per CDR3 protein. The sample contains roughly 370,000 distinct CDR3 sequences, about 16% of which appear only once. This clonotype was seen more than once but under ten times. The antigen remains unidentified. This TCR derives from a man younger than 35 who had mild COVID-19 (a few samples of this study predate the infection). Cell type and time point are not known. The chain couples TRBV7-2 to TRBJ2-2; weak D call: TRBD2 (5 bases). What was sequenced was PBMCs or a T cell subset sorted from them (not recorded which). CDR3 nucleotide sequence: TGTGCCAGCAGCCAACTAGAGAGGGCGGGCACCGGGGAGCTGTTTTTT. Its protein product is CASSQLERAGTGELFF. Complete variable domain (other parts from reference TRBV7-2 and TRBJ2-2): GAGVSQSPSNKVTEKGKDVELRCDPISGHTALYWYRQSLGQGLEFLIYFQGNSAPDKSGLPSDRFSAERTGGSVSTLTIQRTQQEDSAVYLCASSQLERAGTGELFFGEGSRLTVL.